Included here is one T cell receptor beta chain sequence, with context. Its antigen remains unidentified. Deletions cut 4 bases from V and 0 bases from J, with 19 bases between. In germline, CDR1 is SGHDN, CDR2 FVKESK. This CDR3 has 17 amino acids. Sample-barcoded 5' priming and a J-beta primer mix drove a second PCR of 7 to 11 cycles. Carrying 12 random nucleotides, a template-switch adaptor labeled each individual cDNA molecule. The yield of each sample was at least 3 million CDR3-containing paired-end reads. MiXCR, run by TCRdb on the 5' RACE reads, gives a single entry per CDR3 protein. The table has 1.8 million or so distinct CDR3 sequences, around 42% seen once. The data derive from a study of blood T cells in healthy people across ages. Regarding the study as a whole: Measured against age, TCR beta diversity per million T cells decreased in a roughly linear manner. Possibly confounding the expanded clonotype changes was the fact that donor CMV status was unknown.

Sequencing input: blood. The gene calls are TRBV14 and TRBJ2-7; D not certain. This clonotype was sampled from a human donor in good health. CDR3: CASSRAVVGANSYEQYF. The CDR3 nucleotides read TGTGCCAGCAGCCGGGCCGTCGTCGGAGCGAACTCCTACGAGCAGTACTTC. Drawing the rest from reference TRBV14 and TRBJ2-7, the complete variable domain is EAGVTQFPSHSVIEKGQTVTLRCDPISGHDNLYWYRRVMGKEIKFLLHFVKESKQDESGMPNNRFLAERTGGTYSTLKVQPAELEDSGVYFCASSRAVVGANSYEQYFGPGTRLTVT.